The 21 T cell receptor beta chains below all came from one sample that was sequenced in a study of blood T cell repertoires in COVID-19. Assay used: immunoSEQ multiplex PCR; TCRdb lists only in-frame clones, some missing. The sample has approximately 380,000 clones, approximately 93% seen once. The specimen sequenced was PBMCs or T cells enriched from blood (not recorded which). The source is a woman aged 40 to 55 who had been exposed to COVID-19.

V is TRBV4-3 and J is TRBJ1-3; D unclear. Trimming removed 5 bases from V and 0 bases from J, with 14 bases in between. Germline V gene lookup returns CDR1 LGHNA and CDR2 YSLEER. The CDR3 has 16 amino acids. CDR3 protein: CASSKMPRFSGNTIYF. Written as DNA, the CDR3 is TGCGCCAGCAGCAAAATGCCACGGTTCTCTGGAAACACCATATATTTT.

CDR3 in DNA: TGTGCCAGCAGTGAATCTAGTAGCGGGAGGGCCTACGAGCAGTACTTC. Translated: CASSESSSGRAYEQYF. This sequence joins TRBV2 and TRBJ2-7; TRBD2 matches at 11 bases. The CDR3 consists of 16 residues. CDR1 and CDR2 (germline): SNHLY, FYNNEI. Trimming cost V 2 bases and J 2 bases; bases outside gene matches: 5.

This chain joins TRBV7-8 and TRBJ2-1; 12 bases fit TRBD2. From germline, CDR1 is SGHVS and CDR2 FQNEAQ. There are 17 residues in the CDR3. V gave up 1 base and J gave up 2 bases; unmatched junction bases: 3. CDR3 sequence: CASSLGRTSGAYNEQFF. CDR3 DNA sequence: TGTGCCAGCAGCTTAGGCCGGACTAGCGGGGCCTACAATGAGCAGTTCTTC.

This clone came up a few times. CDR3 protein: CASSLAGGREKLFF. The CDR3 DNA reads as TGCGCCAGCAGCTTGGCGGGGGGACGGGAAAAACTGTTTTTT. This chain links TRBV5-1 with TRBJ1-4, with D perhaps TRBD1 (5 bases). The CDR3 sequence is 14 residues long. V lost 0 bases and J lost 8, with 11 bases in between. CDR1 SGHRS and CDR2 YFSETQ come from the germline V gene.

This chain connects TRBV10-3 to TRBJ1-1, with TRBD1 matching over 8 bases. The germline gives CDR1 ENHRY, CDR2 SYGVKD. This CDR3 has 13 amino acids. After removal of 6 bases from V and 2 bases from J, the junction contained 2 bases not matched to a gene. CDR3: CAISGQGNTEAFF. The CDR3 region has the DNA TGTGCCATCAGCGGACAGGGAAACACTGAAGCTTTCTTT.

This chain connects TRBV12-3 or TRBV12-4 to TRBJ1-1; D may be TRBD1 (5 bases). This CDR3 region has 11 residues. The V and J ends lost 3 bases and 7 bases respectively, with 6 bases between them. The CDR3 reads CASSLTVEAFF. CDR3 DNA sequence: TGTGCCAGCAGTTTGACAGTTGAAGCTTTCTTT.

The rearrangement links TRBV19 to TRBJ2-1; TRBD1 aligns across 10 bases. The germline V gene has CDR1 LNHDA and CDR2 SQIVND (reference sequence). The CDR3 sequence is 17 residues long. V was pared by 3 bases and J by 2 bases, with 7 bases of the junction left unmatched. CDR3 sequence: CASSMGTGEGAYNEQFF. For the CDR3, the DNA is TGTGCCAGTAGTATGGGGACAGGGGAAGGGGCCTACAATGAGCAGTTCTTC.

The chain recombines TRBV5-4 with TRBJ2-7, with TRBD1 matching 9 bases. The germline CDR1 and CDR2 sequences are SGHNT and YYREEE (reference sequence). Trimming took 2 bases from V and 4 from J; bases not matched to a gene: 10. The CDR3 totals 16 residues. CDR3 nucleotides: TGTGCCAGCAGCTTAGTTGCAGGACAGGGGAAGTACGAGCAGTACTTC. This translates into CASSLVAGQGKYEQYF.

The chain links TRBV21-1 to TRBJ1-1; the DNA was not used to check the table's D call, TRBD1. TRBV21-1 is annotated as a pseudogene. The CDR3 is made up of 11 amino acids. The DNA of the CDR3 is TGTGCCAGCAGCTTGGACAGGGTGGCTTTCTTT. This translates into CASSLDRVAFF.

The rearrangement uses TRBV4-1 and TRBJ2-2, with 8 positions matching TRBD1. CDR1 is MGHRA, CDR2 YSYEKL, per germline. V gave up 3 bases and J gave up 8 bases; unmatched junction bases: 8. The CDR3 is 15 residues long. The CDR3 here is CASSHRDRGEGELFF. The CDR3 nucleotides read TGCGCCAGCAGCCATAGAGACAGGGGTGAGGGGGAGCTGTTTTTT.

This chain connects TRBV15 to TRBJ2-1, with 8 bases matching TRBD2. The V gene end was trimmed by 4 bases and the J gene end by 9 bases; junction bases not matched to a gene: 8. Germline V lookup: CDR1 LNHNV, CDR2 YYDKDF (reference sequence). The CDR3 is 14 residues long. The CDR3 nucleotides read TGTGCCACCAGCACGGGGGGGCCGTTTGGTGAGCAGTTCTTC. Its translation: CATSTGGPFGEQFF.

The rearrangement uses TRBV6-2 or TRBV6-3 and TRBJ2-7; 7 positions match TRBD1. Germline V gene lookup returns CDR1 MNHEY and CDR2 SVGEGT. J gave up 1 base and V 5 bases, and 14 bases lay outside the gene matches. CDR3 length: 17 residues. CDR3 nucleotide sequence: TGTGCCAGCAGTGACCCCGCGGGTAGGGGGCCTTCCTACGAGCAGTACTTC. It yields the protein CASSDPAGRGPSYEQYF.

In DNA form, the CDR3 reads TGCGCCAGCAGCCAAGACGCGAGCTCCTACAATGAGCAGTTCTTC. Protein: CASSQDASSYNEQFF. The chain recombines TRBV4-1 with TRBJ2-1; no reliable D call. The CDR3 loop spans 15 amino acids. Germline assignment: CDR1 MGHRA and CDR2 YSYEKL. The V end lost 0 bases, the J end lost 0 bases, and 6 bases lay between the germline ends.

The J gene is TRBJ2-3, the V gene TRBV3-1 (or the pseudogene TRBV3-2), with a tentative D call TRBD2 (6 bases). This CDR3 comprises 14 residues. Trimming stripped 4 bases from V and 3 bases from J, with 11 bases between. Germline V gives CDR1 LGHDT, CDR2 YNNKEL (reference sequence). The CDR3 region is CASSPRTITDTQYF. The CDR3 bases are TGTGCCAGCAGCCCAAGGACTATTACAGATACGCAGTATTTT.

This chain uses TRBV19 with TRBJ1-5, with unresolved D. Germline V gene lookup returns CDR1 LNHDA and CDR2 SQIVND (reference sequence). V was pared by 7 bases and J by 0 bases, with 10 bases between. The CDR3 has 14 amino acids. This CDR3 is CASKTSVSNQPQHF. In DNA form, the CDR3 reads TGTGCCAGTAAGACTTCAGTTAGCAATCAGCCCCAGCATTTT.

V is TRBV18 and J is TRBJ2-5; D is unresolved. Germline V lookup: CDR1 KGHSH, CDR2 LQKENI. The length of the CDR3 is 15 residues. The germline V and J ends were trimmed by 5 bases and 4 bases, with 17 bases remaining between them. In DNA form, the CDR3 reads TGTGCCAGCTCAATCGCCAATTCCGAGTTAGAGACCCAGTACTTC. This codes for CASSIANSELETQYF.

This chain connects TRBV5-1 to TRBJ2-1, with 15 bases aligning to TRBD2. The CDR3 sequence is 18 residues long. Germline V gives CDR1 SGHRS, CDR2 YFSETQ. Trimming removed 4 bases from V and 0 bases from J; junction bases left unmatched: 5. The CDR3: CASSRGLAGGSSYNEQFF. The CDR3 coding sequence is TGCGCCAGCAGCCGGGGACTAGCGGGGGGCAGCTCCTACAATGAGCAGTTCTTC.

The chain has TRBV27 and TRBJ2-7; 13 nucleotides line up with TRBD2. The V and J ends lost 5 bases and 2 bases, in that order; junction bases with no gene match: 12. The length of the CDR3 is 18 residues. The germline gives CDR1 MNHEY, CDR2 SMNVEV (reference sequence). The CDR3 loop reads CASSPPTSGGLPTYEQYF. The CDR3 nucleotides are TGTGCCAGCAGTCCGCCGACTAGCGGGGGGCTCCCGACCTACGAGCAGTACTTC.

V usage is TRBV6-4 and J usage is TRBJ2-3, with D perhaps matching TRBD2 (5 bases). The CDR3 has 16 amino acids. V lost 3 bases and J 1 base, leaving 14 bases between the germline ends. From germline, CDR1 is MRHNA and CDR2 SNTAGT. The CDR3 protein is CASSEGRGLGTDTQYF. Written as DNA, the CDR3 is TGTGCCAGCAGTGAAGGAAGAGGGCTCGGCACAGATACGCAGTATTTT.

As to this clone: The sample carries other DNA sequences with the same CDR3. The CDR3 spells CASSVGQVNTEAFF. DNA for the CDR3: TGTGCCAGCAGCGTAGGTCAGGTCAACACTGAAGCTTTCTTT. V usage is TRBV9 and J usage is TRBJ1-1; D is undetermined. The CDR3 consists of 14 residues. Looked up from germline, CDR1 is SGDLS and CDR2 is YYNGEE. V lost 0 bases and J 2 bases, leaving 8 bases between the germline ends.

CDR3 region: CASSKGATGTEAFF. Here the CDR3 DNA reads TGTGCCAGTAGTAAGGGGGCCACAGGGACTGAAGCTTTCTTT. The rearrangement links TRBV19 to TRBJ1-1; TRBD1 aligns across 7 bases. The V gene end was trimmed by 4 bases and the J gene end by 5 bases; junction bases not matched to a gene: 7. This CDR3 contains 14 residues. CDR1 and CDR2 from the germline V gene are LNHDA and SQIVND (reference sequence).